Shown below are 3 T cell receptor beta chains from a single sample sequenced in a study of liver allograft versus peripheral blood T cells. Study at large: A comparison was made between T cell receptor repertoires in transplanted livers and those in recipients' peripheral blood.

TCRdb used MiXCR to reprocess the reads, holding one entry per CDR3 protein. The table lists approximately 10,000 distinct CDR3 sequences, 18% of them singletons. Receptors originate from a human patient who had a liver transplant. Some T cells may possibly be graft donor cells.

This clonotype was recorded a few times. The CDR3 DNA reads TGTGCCAGCAGCGTAGCGGGTCCCGGGGGTGAAGCTTTCTTT. Protein sequence: CASSVAGPGGEAFF. V and J are TRBV9 and TRBJ1-1; tentative D call: TRBD1 (5 bases). The CDR3 contains 14 residues. V shed 0 bases and J shed 7 bases, with 13 bases lying between them. The germline V gene encodes CDR1 SGDLS and CDR2 YYNGEE.

This clonotype counts as medium-sized. The chain carries TRBV6-2 or TRBV6-3 and TRBJ2-7; the match to TRBD1 covers 11 bases. The CDR3 length is 13 residues. Germline V lookup: CDR1 MNHEY, CDR2 SVGEGT. V was clipped by 5 bases and J by 3 bases; unmatched bases: 0. CDR3 sequence: CASSGTGGYEQYF. In nucleotides, the CDR3 is TGTGCCAGCAGTGGGACAGGGGGCTACGAGCAGTACTTC.

The chain carries TRBV7-3 and TRBJ2-1; 11 nucleotides match TRBD2. The J segment lost 9 bases and the V segment lost 5 bases, leaving 12 bases of the junction unmatched. CDR3 length equals 16 residues. The germline gives CDR1 SGHTA, CDR2 FQGTGA. CDR3: CASSPTTSGGLREQFF. DNA of the CDR3: TGTGCCAGCAGCCCTACTACTAGCGGGGGATTACGTGAGCAGTTCTTC.